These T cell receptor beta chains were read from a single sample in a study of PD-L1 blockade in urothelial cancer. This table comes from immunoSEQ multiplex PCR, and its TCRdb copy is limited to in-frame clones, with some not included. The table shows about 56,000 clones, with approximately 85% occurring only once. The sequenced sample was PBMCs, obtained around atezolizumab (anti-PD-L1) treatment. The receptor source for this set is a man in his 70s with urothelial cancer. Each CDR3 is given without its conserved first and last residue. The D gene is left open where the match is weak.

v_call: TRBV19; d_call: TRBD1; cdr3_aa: ASSIGGQREEKLF
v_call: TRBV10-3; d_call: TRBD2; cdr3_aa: AISDGGGETNEQF
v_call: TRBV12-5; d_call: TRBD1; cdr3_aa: ASGRTGGTDTQY
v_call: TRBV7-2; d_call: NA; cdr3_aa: ASSPVGGQTYEQY
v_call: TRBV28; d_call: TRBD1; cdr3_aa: ASSTTGEYGYT
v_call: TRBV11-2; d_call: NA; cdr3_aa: ASSFESEQY
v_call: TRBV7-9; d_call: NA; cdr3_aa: ASSLEQNTEAF
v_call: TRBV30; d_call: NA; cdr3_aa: AWSVAFSGNTIY
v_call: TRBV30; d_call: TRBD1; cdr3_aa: AWSWTGRGAEAF
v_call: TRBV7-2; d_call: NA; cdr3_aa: ASSLAPRGLNNEQF
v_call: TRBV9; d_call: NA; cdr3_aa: ASSVGRRATNEKLF
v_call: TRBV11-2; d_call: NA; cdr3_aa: ASSLDHSEAF
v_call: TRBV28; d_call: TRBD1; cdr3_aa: ASRGGLDTEAF
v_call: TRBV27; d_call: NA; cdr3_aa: ASGPRGGVAEKLF
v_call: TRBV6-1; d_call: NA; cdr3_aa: ASRSPGLYNEQF
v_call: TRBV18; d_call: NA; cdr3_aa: ASSPSQDTQY
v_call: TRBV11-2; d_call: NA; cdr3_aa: ASSFQAHSTDTQY
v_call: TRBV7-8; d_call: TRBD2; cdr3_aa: ASSLARAGEDTQY
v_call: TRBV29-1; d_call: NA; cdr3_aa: SVVFPDYGYT
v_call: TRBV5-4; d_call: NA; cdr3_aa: ASSSGTWGYEQY
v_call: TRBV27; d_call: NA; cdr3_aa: ASSLVPRPGQLSYEQY
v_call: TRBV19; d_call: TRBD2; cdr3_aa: ASSISGRSGTQY
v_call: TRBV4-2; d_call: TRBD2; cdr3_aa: ASSQEGAGVGYDTGELF
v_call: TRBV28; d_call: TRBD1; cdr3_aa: ASSRTGAYEQY
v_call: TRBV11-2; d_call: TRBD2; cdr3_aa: ASSLDLGGLKTQY
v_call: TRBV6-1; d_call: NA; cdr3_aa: AGMQGGGAGELF
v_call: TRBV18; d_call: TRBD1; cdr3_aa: ASSLLGQHNEQF
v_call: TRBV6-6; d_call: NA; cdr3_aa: ASTRGRGSNQPQH
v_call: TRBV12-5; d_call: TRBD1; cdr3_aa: ASGKTGLIETQY
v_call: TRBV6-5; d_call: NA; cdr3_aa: ASSGSQENQPQH
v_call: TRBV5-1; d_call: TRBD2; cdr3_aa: ASSQEGREDNEQF
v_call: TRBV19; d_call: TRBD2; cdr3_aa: ASSPRGLAGASYEQY
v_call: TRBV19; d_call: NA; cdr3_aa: ASSILTVLKETQY
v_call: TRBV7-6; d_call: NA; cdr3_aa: ASSLVAGKGNQPQH
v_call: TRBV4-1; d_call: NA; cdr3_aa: ASSQEWPGELF
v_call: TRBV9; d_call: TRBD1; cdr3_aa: ASSPLDRVASGANVLT
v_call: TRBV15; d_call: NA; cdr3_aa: ATTEGASNQPQH
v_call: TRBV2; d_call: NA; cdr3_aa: ASLQTRDQETQY
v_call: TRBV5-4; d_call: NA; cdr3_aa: ASSPRAGRGNTEAF
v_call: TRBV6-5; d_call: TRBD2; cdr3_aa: ASKLAGLSYEQY
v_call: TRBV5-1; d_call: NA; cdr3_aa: ASSLRGGNTEAF
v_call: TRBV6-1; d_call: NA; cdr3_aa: ASSIGKTIY
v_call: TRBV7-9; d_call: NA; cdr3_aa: ASSTLSSGSNNEQF
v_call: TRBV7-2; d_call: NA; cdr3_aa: ASSRMGGGNTEAF
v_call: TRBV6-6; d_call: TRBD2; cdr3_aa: ASSRTSMHYEQY
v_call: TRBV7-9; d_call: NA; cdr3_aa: ASSLGTLQETQY
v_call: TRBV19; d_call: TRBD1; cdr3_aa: ASSILQGAGTEAF
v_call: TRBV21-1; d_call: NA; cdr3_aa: ASSKVTGLYEQY
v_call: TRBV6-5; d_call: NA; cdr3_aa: ASRGGNNYGYT
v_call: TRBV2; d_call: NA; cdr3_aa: ASSDGQPTEQY
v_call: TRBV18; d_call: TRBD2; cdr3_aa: ASSPKNPGTSISDEQF
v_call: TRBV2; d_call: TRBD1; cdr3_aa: ASRPDRVREQY
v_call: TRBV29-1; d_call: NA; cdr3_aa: SVEPTIGEQF
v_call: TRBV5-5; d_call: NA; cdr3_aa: ASSRDSLAASTDTQY